This TCR beta chain was captured in a study of T cells in localized non-small cell lung cancer (dated by TCRdb to between 2020 and 2021). Context from the whole study: The study examined T cell repertoires in a few hundred patients with early-stage NSCLC and compared tumors with uninvolved tumor-adjacent lungs. The cohort consisted of approximately 220 treatment-naive NSCLC patients whose localized lung tumors had been resected. A mean age of around 66 years was recorded for the NSCLC patients, of whom 120 to 150 were male and 95 to 110 were female. Findings and caveats that apply to the study as a whole: Because the study design was exploratory, TCR variables were selected using unadjusted p-values without false-discovery rate correction. Uninvolved tumor-adjacent lung showed the highest T cell clonality, higher than tumor, which suggests more focused antigenic responses in the uninvolved tumor-adjacent lung. Higher T cell density in blood was associated with longer overall survival, whereas higher clonality in adjacent lung was associated with shorter survival. Multi-region tumor sequencing was not performed, so intratumor heterogeneity could not be excluded. Of the top 100 tumor clones, a median of roughly 53 were detected in paired uninvolved adjacent lung; 28 were also among that lung's top 100.

This clone was detected a few times. There is no known antigen for this receptor. Base-call qualities are not available, and no considerably larger clone is one nucleotide away. V is reduced by 5 bases and J by 10 bases, leaving a spacing of 6 bases between them. Measured from the cysteine to the phenylalanine, the CDR3 is 11 residues long. CDR3 DNA only is kept here, 33 bases in frame from base 1. CDR1 SNHLY and CDR2 FYNNEI are derived from the germline V gene. At diagnosis, tumor, uninvolved tumor-adjacent lung and peripheral blood were collected and then preserved as a mix of FFPE and fresh-frozen material. For TCR repertoire profiling, blood samples were analyzed as peripheral blood mononuclear cells. The immunoSEQ Assay was used to sequence TCR beta CDR3 regions from DNA. In the authors' own workflow: To compute T cell density, TCR beta template counts were normalized to usable DNA, which was estimated by amplifying housekeeping genes. Using the preseqR package, richness was estimated by extrapolating to 120,000 templates for tissue samples and 400,000 templates for PBMC samples. Clonality was defined as one minus Pielou's evenness. To identify tissue-enriched TCRs, differential abundance testing was run on productive amino-acid clonotypes with a minimum total count of 5 and an alpha of 0.1. The Jaccard Index and the Morisita Overlap Index were used to measure how much the repertoires overlapped between compartments. TCR beta CDR3s were clustered by GLIPH together with public tetramer-defined viral CDR3s, and at least three viral sequences plus V-gene enrichment were required for viral motifs. Here the immuneACCESS table is served through TCRdb, limited to in-frame sequences with V and J called. Missing clones are a known gap in these copies; in checked studies unresolved V genes cover under half, and the rest lacks a known reason. From that table come the V and J calls and clone size; the DNA was used to work out D and trimming. For this sample there are more than 40,000 clones; 86% appear just once. 2% to 2.5% of the sample is in the top ten clones.

The sequencing used PBMCs, collected before any cancer treatment. The TCR was taken from a man aged 40 to 69 with stage II lung adenocarcinoma. The rearrangement joined TRBV2 to TRBJ1-6; the D gene is unclear. The base sequence is TGTGCCAGCAGTCCGGGGTCACCCCTCCACTTT. Its protein product is CASSPGSPLHF.